There are many counts of the clone carrying this T cell receptor beta chain. The antigen is not known. Sample barcodes and UMIs were carried by the TCR alpha and TCR beta cDNA libraries that 5'RACE generated with constant-segment primers. TCRdb recomputed calls from the 5' RACE reads with MiXCR, one row per CDR3 protein. The sample consists of 45,000 to 55,000 distinct CDR3 sequences, 9.3% of them appearing once. The V gene's germline CDR1 is ENHRY and CDR2 SYGVKD. V lost 11 bases, J lost 3 bases, and 16 bases lay in between. CDR3 length: 13 residues. This record comes from a study of T-cell memory formation after mild COVID-19. General study points: SARS-CoV-2 specificity was not confirmed for second-wave clones peaking on day 37. CM and EM subsets held most contracting CD4+ clones; EMRA held CD8+ ones. Pre-infection memory already had some responding clones, implying cross-reactive memory joined.

The sequencing sample was made of PBMCs or a T cell subset sorted from them (not recorded which). The receptor comes from an adult woman who had mild COVID-19 (a few samples of this study predate the infection). Cell type and time point are not known. This chain joins TRBV10-3 and TRBJ1-1; tentatively, D is TRBD1 (6 bases). The CDR3 DNA is TGTGCCTCCCAGGCGGGGGCCGACACTGAAGCTTTCTTT. Its translation: CASQAGADTEAFF.